The 13 T cell receptor beta chains below all came from one sample that was sequenced in a study of CD8+ T cells in alopecia areata. In each case, RNA was isolated and then reverse transcribed into cDNA as the sequencing template. Generated by immunoSEQ multiplex PCR, the TCRdb table keeps only in-frame clones and is missing some. In the table there are some 170,000 clones, roughly 70% of which are singletons. The sequencing used CD8+ T cells sorted from blood, collected at week 0. The receptors were sampled from a human donor with alopecia areata.

There are a few counts of this clone. CDR3 coding DNA: TGTGCCCCGACGAGGGCAGTTGGAAACACCATATATTTT. Translating it yields CAPTRAVGNTIYF. This chain uses TRBV7-9 with TRBJ1-3; no reliable D call. Looked up from germline, CDR1 is SEHNR and CDR2 is FQNEAQ (reference sequence). The CDR3 contains 13 residues. Between the trimmed V and J ends, which lost 11 bases and 3 bases, there was a span of 14 bases.

The chain has TRBV25-1 and TRBJ1-2; D perhaps matches TRBD1 (6 bases). The length of the CDR3 is 17 residues. The germline V and J ends were trimmed by 1 base and 2 bases, with 17 bases remaining between them. In germline, CDR1 is MGHDK, CDR2 SYGVNS. The CDR3 loop reads CASSEWGTGAANYGYTF. The CDR3 nucleotides are TGTGCCAGCAGTGAATGGGGGACGGGGGCAGCCAACTATGGCTACACCTTC.

This sequence joins TRBV2 and TRBJ2-5; 7 bases agree with TRBD1. The CDR3 has 16 residues. V trimming: 8 bases; J trimming: 3 bases; junction bases outside the gene matches: 15. Looked up from germline, CDR1 is SNHLY and CDR2 is FYNNEI. CDR3 coding DNA: TGTGCCAGCGGAGGAACAGGGGAAGATCGGAAAGAGACCCAGTACTTC. It yields the protein CASGGTGEDRKETQYF. The full variable domain, with the rest looked up from reference TRBV2 and TRBJ2-5, is EPEVTQTPSHQVTQMGQEVILRCVPISNHLYFYWYRQILGQKVEFLVSFYNNEISEKSEIFDDQFSVERPDGSNFTLKIRSTKLEDSAMYFCASGGTGEDRKETQYFGPGTRLLVL.

This chain joins TRBV28 and TRBJ2-3; TRBD1 matches at 8 bases. The J segment lost 5 bases and the V segment lost 10 bases, leaving 8 bases of the junction unmatched. CDR1 and CDR2 from the germline V gene are MDHEN and SYDVKM. The CDR3 length is 13 residues. The CDR3 DNA sequence: TGTGCCACCTGGGACAGGCCACGAGATACGCAGTATTTT. Its translation: CATWDRPRDTQYF. Full variable domain (rest looked up from reference TRBV28 and TRBJ2-3): DVKVTQSSRYLVKRTGEKVFLECVQDMDHENMFWYRQDPGLGLRLIYFSYDVKMKEKGDIPEGYSVSREKKERFSLILESASTNQTSMYLCATWDRPRDTQYFGPGTRLTVL.

This clone showed up just a few times. This chain connects TRBV14 to TRBJ2-3, with a possible D match to TRBD2 (5 bases). Germline CDR1 is SGHDN and CDR2 is FVKESK. V was pared by 0 bases and J by 2 bases, with 12 bases between. The CDR3 covers 16 residues. CDR3 DNA sequence: TGTGCCAGCAGCCAAGAAGCGGCCAGCCACACAGATACGCAGTATTTT. It yields the protein CASSQEAASHTDTQYF.

V usage is TRBV7-3 and J usage is TRBJ2-1, with a weak D call TRBD1 (6 bases). The CDR3 is 15 residues long. With 0 bases removed from V and 6 bases from J, the gap between germline ends came to 12 bases. Germline values: CDR1 SGHTA, CDR2 FQGTGA. CDR3 DNA: TGTGCCAGCAGCTTAACTCAGGGGTCAGGCAATGAGCAGTTCTTC. Its translation is CASSLTQGSGNEQFF.

The rearrangement links TRBV4-1 to TRBJ2-1; D is unclear. V was clipped by 0 bases and J by 10 bases, with 4 bases between them. This CDR3 has 11 amino acids. The germline V gene encodes CDR1 MGHRA and CDR2 YSYEKL. CDR3 loop: CASSQEAEQFF. The CDR3 bases are TGCGCCAGCAGCCAAGAGGCAGAGCAGTTCTTC.

This clone has a handful of counts. The rearrangement uses TRBV29-1 and TRBJ1-5; D is uncertain. The germline CDR1 and CDR2 sequences are SQVTM and ANQGSEA. The CDR3 has 13 residues. Trimming took 0 bases from V and 4 from J, leaving 7 bases between them. The CDR3 is CSVEDGSNQPQHF. The CDR3 coding sequence is TGCAGCGTTGAAGATGGCAGTAATCAGCCCCAGCATTTT.

The genes are TRBV5-1 and TRBJ2-1, with D possibly TRBD2 on 5 matching bases. Germline V CDR1 and CDR2: SGHRS, YFSETQ. With 1 base removed from V and 7 bases from J, the gap between germline ends came to 15 bases. The CDR3 spans 15 residues. CDR3 sequence (DNA): TGCGCCAGCAGCTTGTACAGTAGCGCCAAGAATGAGCAGTTCTTC. Its translation is CASSLYSSAKNEQFF. Based on the CDR3 plus reference TRBV5-1 and TRBJ2-1, the full variable domain is KAGVTQTPRYLIKTRGQQVTLSCSPISGHRSVSWYQQTPGQGLQFLFEYFSETQRNKGNFPGRFSGRQFSNSRSEMNVSTLELGDSALYLCASSLYSSAKNEQFFGPGTRLTVL.

V is TRBV7-9 and J is TRBJ2-2, with 7 bases aligning to TRBD2. CDR3 size: 15 residues. The germline V gene encodes CDR1 SEHNR and CDR2 FQNEAQ (reference sequence). Trimming removed 5 bases from V and 5 bases from J; junction bases left unmatched: 8. CDR3 DNA sequence: TGTGCCAGCAGCCCGCGGGCGGGGGATACCGGGGAGCTGTTTTTT. This codes for CASSPRAGDTGELFF.

This clone was detected once. Other DNA sequences in the sample encode the same CDR3. J is TRBJ2-5 and V is TRBV29-1; 10 bases fit TRBD1. With 6 bases clipped from V and 2 bases from J, the junction kept 3 bases outside the gene matches. This CDR3 has 13 amino acids. The germline gives CDR1 SQVTM, CDR2 ANQGSEA. The CDR3 reads CSVEDRGQETQYF. CDR3 nucleotide sequence: TGCAGCGTGGAGGACAGGGGGCAAGAGACCCAGTACTTC.

This chain connects TRBV4-1 to TRBJ1-2; D remains ambiguous. V was pared by 0 bases and J by 4 bases, with 9 bases between. Germline CDR1 is MGHRA and CDR2 is YSYEKL. This CDR3 spans 14 amino acids. The chain's CDR3 is CASSQEDGGYGYTF. DNA of the CDR3: TGCGCCAGCAGCCAAGAGGACGGCGGCTATGGCTACACCTTC.

The chain links TRBV25-1 to TRBJ2-1; TRBD2 might be the D (5 bases). Germline lookup yields CDR1 MGHDK and CDR2 SYGVNS. The V and J ends lost 8 bases and 7 bases respectively, with 12 bases between them. CDR3 length equals 12 residues. The CDR3 region is CASGYIANEQFF. CDR3 coding DNA: TGTGCCAGCGGATACATAGCGAATGAGCAGTTCTTC.